A selection of T cell receptor beta chains follows, all from one sample in a study of sequential checkpoint blockade in melanoma. Assay: immunoSEQ multiplex PCR; the TCRdb copy retains only in-frame clones and omits some. The data contain more than 8,000 clones, around three fifths of them seen just once; the ten biggest clones take up just over 40%. The specimen was CD8+ T cells sorted from blood (inferred from file names), collected from a patient given nivolumab and ipilimumab in sequence. The receptors come from a human donor with melanoma. The conserved cysteine and the conserved F or W are not part of the CDR3 here.

V gene	J gene	CDR3 protein
TRBV25-1	TRBJ1-1	ASSLNRGTEAF
TRBV4-3	TRBJ2-6	ASSLGGTRRSGANVLT
TRBV4-1	TRBJ1-3	ASSPRDSGNTIY
TRBV2	TRBJ1-1	ASEGGTEAF
TRBV9	TRBJ2-1	ASSAADLDEQF
TRBV7-9	TRBJ1-4	ASSMASRVANEKLF
TRBV27	TRBJ2-5	ASSFRQGGYQETQY
TRBV2	TRBJ2-7	ASSEVEGPYEQY
TRBV5-1	TRBJ1-2	ASSDYDVYT
TRBV4-2	TRBJ2-5	ASSQGLAGGGETQY
TRBV5-4	TRBJ2-1	ASSTSGGYNEQF
TRBV4-1	TRBJ2-7	ASSLGQAAYEQY
TRBV7-2	TRBJ1-1	ASSLTVWNTEAF
TRBV9	TRBJ2-3	ASSVVGAGTTDTQY
TRBV29-1	TRBJ1-2	SAWDNPYGYT
TRBV15	TRBJ1-1	ATSARDRFTEAF
TRBV4-1	TRBJ2-7	ASSQTSGGDYEQY
TRBV4-1	-	ASSQGRGQLGEQY
TRBV29-1	-	SVSWTSGGHYEQY
TRBV5-5	TRBJ2-3	ASSRPRADTQY
TRBV7-9	TRBJ1-2	ASSYDREVVGYT
TRBV4-3	TRBJ1-2	ASSQDNRATYGYT
TRBV7-2	TRBJ2-2	ASSLASYTGELF
TRBV12-5	TRBJ1-5	ASALTPRDHAPQH
TRBV7-8	TRBJ2-7	ASSQIGTGVHEQY
TRBV9	TRBJ2-7	ASSVALQGGGEQY
TRBV18	TRBJ2-7	ASAPTAGGYEQY
TRBV29-1	TRBJ2-7	SVLGGFHEQY
TRBV4-3	TRBJ2-7	ASSPSTGAGEQY
TRBV7-6	TRBJ2-1	ASSLLTGAYNEQF
TRBV27	TRBJ2-3	ASSLRRLTDTQY
TRBV7-6	TRBJ2-7	ASSQGTGPYNEQY
TRBV27	TRBJ1-2	ASSLGADYGYT
TRBV7-2	TRBJ2-7	ASSVTSWGEQY
TRBV6-1	TRBJ2-7	ASKVSWTGSYEQY
TRBV27	TRBJ2-3	ASSLSGGGASDTQY
TRBV6-6	TRBJ1-3	ASSLSGTAGNTIY
TRBV11-3	TRBJ1-3	ASSLETGGHSGNTIY
TRBV7-9	TRBJ1-1	ASSLEGYRGLNTEAF
TRBV19	TRBJ2-7	ASSEAQGSSYEQY
TRBV9	TRBJ2-3	ASSVDPRTTDTQY
TRBV7-9	TRBJ1-1	ASSFGRGIGLGTEAF
TRBV27	TRBJ2-3	ASSLAVTDTQY
TRBV5-1	TRBJ1-1	ASSLGGQGPMNTEAF
TRBV28	TRBJ1-5	ASSSSWGRVQPQH